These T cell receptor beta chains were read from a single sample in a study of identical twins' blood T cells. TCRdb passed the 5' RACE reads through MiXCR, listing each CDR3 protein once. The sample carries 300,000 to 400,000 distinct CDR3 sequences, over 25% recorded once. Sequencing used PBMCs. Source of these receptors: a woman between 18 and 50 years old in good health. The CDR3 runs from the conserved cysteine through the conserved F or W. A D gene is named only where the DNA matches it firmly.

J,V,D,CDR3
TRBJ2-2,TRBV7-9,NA,CASSLAQATGELFF
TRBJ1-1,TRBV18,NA,CASSPQTDLTEAFF
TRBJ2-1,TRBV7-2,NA,CASSLRGYISYNEQFF
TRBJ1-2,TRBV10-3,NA,CAISAAGSNYGYTF
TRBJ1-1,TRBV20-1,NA,CSANEGRETEAFF
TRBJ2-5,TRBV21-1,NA,CASSMARQENYKETQYF
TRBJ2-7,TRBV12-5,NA,CASDMIQLTTYEQYF
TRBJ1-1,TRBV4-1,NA,CASSRIKNTEAFF
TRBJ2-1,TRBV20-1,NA,CSGLGDRGYNEQFF
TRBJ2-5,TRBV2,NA,CASRAQGSQETQYF
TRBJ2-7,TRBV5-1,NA,CASSADAYEQYF
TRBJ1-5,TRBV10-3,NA,CAIRNSGNQPQHF
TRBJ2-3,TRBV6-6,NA,CASSPNPAGTDTQYF
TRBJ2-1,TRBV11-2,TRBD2,CASSLLAGAAYNEQFF
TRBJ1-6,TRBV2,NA,CASRSIYNSPLHF
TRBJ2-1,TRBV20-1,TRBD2,CSARPLGEGHIF
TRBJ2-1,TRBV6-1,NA,CASSGRDYNEQFF
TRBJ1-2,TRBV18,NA,CASSPGVAAYGYTF
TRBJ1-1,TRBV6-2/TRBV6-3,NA,CASSYGYTRYTEAFF
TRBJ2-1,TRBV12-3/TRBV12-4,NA,CASSLKGIEQFF
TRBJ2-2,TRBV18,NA,CASSPPFPGTGELFF
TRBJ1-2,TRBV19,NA,CASSMVLNSNYGYTF
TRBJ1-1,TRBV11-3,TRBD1,CASSLGGTGGPEAFF
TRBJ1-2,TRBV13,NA,CASSYGTAPGYTF
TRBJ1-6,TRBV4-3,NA,CASSQDLVRSSYNSPLHF
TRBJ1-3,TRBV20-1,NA,CSASRLAGNIIYF
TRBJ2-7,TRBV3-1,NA,CASSGTKNTPSWEQYF
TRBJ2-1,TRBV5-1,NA,CASSQILNPYNEQFF
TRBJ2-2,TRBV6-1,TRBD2,CASSGLAGTGELFF
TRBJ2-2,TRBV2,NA,CASSVGEVGELFF
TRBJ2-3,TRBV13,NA,CASSLANADTQYF
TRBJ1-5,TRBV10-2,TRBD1,CASSDRDRNQPQHF
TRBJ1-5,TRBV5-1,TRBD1,CASSVGDSHSSQPQHF
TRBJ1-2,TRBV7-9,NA,CASGTAGYTF
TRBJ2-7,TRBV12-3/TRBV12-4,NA,CASSLSPYEQYF
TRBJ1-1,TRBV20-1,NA,CSANRGQGTEAFF
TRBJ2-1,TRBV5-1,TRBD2,CASTHISGQNNEQFF
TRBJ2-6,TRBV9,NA,CASSGGRSGANVLTF
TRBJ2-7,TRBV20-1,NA,CSARGGNEQYF
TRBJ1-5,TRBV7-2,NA,CASSLEPRGYQPQHF
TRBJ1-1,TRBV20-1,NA,CSARPGPTANTEAFF